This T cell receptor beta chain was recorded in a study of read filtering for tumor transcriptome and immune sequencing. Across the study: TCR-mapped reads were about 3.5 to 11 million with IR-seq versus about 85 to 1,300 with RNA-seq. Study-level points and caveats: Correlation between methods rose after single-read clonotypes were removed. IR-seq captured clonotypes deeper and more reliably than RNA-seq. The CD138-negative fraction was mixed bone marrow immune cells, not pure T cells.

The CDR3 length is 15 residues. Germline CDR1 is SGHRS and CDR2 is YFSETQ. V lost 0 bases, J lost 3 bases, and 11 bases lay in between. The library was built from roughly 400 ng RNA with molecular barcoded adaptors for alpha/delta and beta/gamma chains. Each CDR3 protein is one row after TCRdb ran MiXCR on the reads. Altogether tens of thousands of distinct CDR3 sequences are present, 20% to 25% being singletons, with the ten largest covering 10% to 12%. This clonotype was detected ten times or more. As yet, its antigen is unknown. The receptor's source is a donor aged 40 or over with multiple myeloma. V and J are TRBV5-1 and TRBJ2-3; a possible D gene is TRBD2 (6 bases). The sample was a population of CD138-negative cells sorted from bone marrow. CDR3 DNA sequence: TGCGCCAGCAGCTTGGAAGGACTACGGACAGATACGCAGTATTTT. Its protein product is CASSLEGLRTDTQYF.